These 13 T cell receptor beta chains were sequenced from one sample in a study of regulatory dendritic cells for organ transplantation (dated by TCRdb to the late 2010s). Sorted T cell subsets were CFSE-labeled and co-cultured for 4 to 6 days with allogeneic regulatory or mature dendritic cells at a 1:10 DC:T ratio. The library came from the immunoSEQ multiplex PCR assay. Imported from immuneACCESS, the table was reduced by TCRdb to in-frame sequences with V and J called. These copies leave out some clones; in studies compared against another copy, an unresolved V gene accounts for under half, and the cause of the remainder is not known. For this sample there are some 3,800 clones; 71% appear just once. About 26% of the sample is held by the ten biggest clonotypes. No antigen is known for these receptors. Sequencing was performed on memory CD8+ T cells from blood cultured with dendritic cells. Per the publication, the cell subset or site label means: CD45RO+ memory T cells. These receptors were obtained from a human donor in good health.

The genes are TRBV28 and TRBJ1-1; TRBD1 agrees at 7 bases. The CDR3 has 14 residues. From germline, CDR1 is MDHEN and CDR2 SYDVKM. With V trimmed by 6 bases and J by 2 bases, 6 bases remained unmatched. CDR3: CASRTGSSNTEAFF. CDR3 coding DNA: TGTGCCAGCAGGACAGGGAGTTCCAACACTGAAGCTTTCTTT.

The J gene is TRBJ2-1, the V gene TRBV7-9; 7 positions agree with TRBD2. Trimming cost V 1 base and J 4 bases; bases outside gene matches: 7. CDR1 and CDR2 (germline): SEHNR, FQNEAQ (reference sequence). CDR3 size: 16 residues. CDR3 nucleotide sequence: TGTGCCAGCAGCTTAGTGGTAACTAGCGAGTACAATGAGCAGTTCTTC. The encoded protein is CASSLVVTSEYNEQFF.

This clone was picked up a small number of times. This chain uses TRBV7-9 with TRBJ1-2; tentatively, D is TRBD1 (5 bases). Trimming cost V 1 base and J 7 bases, with 13 bases left between them. From germline, CDR1 is SEHNR and CDR2 FQNEAQ (reference sequence). The CDR3 loop spans 14 amino acids. The chain's CDR3 is CASSLGGAALGYTF. CDR3 nucleotides: TGTGCCAGCAGCTTAGGTGGGGCGGCTCTTGGCTACACCTTC.

This clone was seen more than once but under ten times. The J gene is TRBJ1-5, the V gene TRBV19; D is possibly TRBD1 (6 bases). The V and J ends lost 3 bases and 0 bases respectively, with 12 bases between them. The CDR3 contains 16 residues. Germline V CDR1 and CDR2: LNHDA, SQIVND (reference sequence). The DNA for the CDR3 is TGTGCCAGTAGTATTCGGACAGATCATAGCAATCAGCCCCAGCATTTT. This sequence encodes CASSIRTDHSNQPQHF.

The chain links TRBV6-4 to TRBJ2-2; D uncertain. This CDR3 is built from 13 residues. The germline V gene has CDR1 MRHNA and CDR2 SNTAGT. Deletions cut 3 bases from V and 1 base from J, with 3 bases between. The CDR3 here is CASSEGNTGELFF. The CDR3 DNA follows: TGTGCCAGCAGTGAGGGGAACACCGGGGAGCTGTTTTTT.

This clone was observed once. CDR3 protein: CASNQFRSTHEQFF. In nucleotides, the CDR3 is TGTGCCAGCAATCAGTTCCGTTCGACACATGAGCAGTTCTTC. V and J are TRBV28 and TRBJ2-1; no firm D call. With 7 bases removed from V and 8 bases from J, the gap between germline ends came to 18 bases. The CDR3 spans 14 residues. CDR1 is MDHEN and CDR2 is SYDVKM in the germline V gene. Full variable domain (rest looked up from reference TRBV28 and TRBJ2-1): DVKVTQSSRYLVKRTGEKVFLECVQDMDHENMFWYRQDPGLGLRLIYFSYDVKMKEKGDIPEGYSVSREKKERFSLILESASTNQTSMYLCASNQFRSTHEQFFGPGTRLTVL.

This clone was seen a handful of times. This sequence joins TRBV7-9 and TRBJ2-1; 11 bases map to TRBD2. Germline-derived CDR1 and CDR2 are SEHNR and FQNEAQ (reference sequence). V lost 0 bases and J lost 3; bases outside the gene matches: 7. The CDR3 loop spans 18 amino acids. The CDR3 loop reads CASSLAEGLAGGYNEQFF. The CDR3 bases are TGTGCCAGCAGCTTAGCTGAAGGTCTAGCGGGAGGCTACAATGAGCAGTTCTTC.

This clone was observed a handful of times. The chain recombines TRBV19 with TRBJ2-1; TRBD2 matches at 10 bases. V shed 5 bases and J 6 bases; nucleotides not matched to a gene: 7. Germline V CDR1 and CDR2: LNHDA, SQIVND (reference sequence). This CDR3 spans 15 amino acids. The chain's CDR3 is CASSVTSGFANEQFF. Here the CDR3 DNA reads TGTGCCAGTAGTGTGACTAGCGGGTTCGCCAATGAGCAGTTCTTC. Variable domain in full (rest from reference TRBV19 and TRBJ2-1): DGGITQSPKYLFRKEGQNVTLSCEQNLNHDAMYWYRQDPGQGLRLIYYSQIVNDFQKGDIAEGYSVSREKKESFPLTVTSAQKNPTAFYLCASSVTSGFANEQFFGPGTRLTVL.

The gene calls are TRBV4-1 and TRBJ1-5; D not certain. The germline V and J ends were trimmed by 0 bases and 4 bases, with 10 bases remaining between them. The germline V gene encodes CDR1 MGHRA and CDR2 YSYEKL. This CDR3 contains 15 residues. The CDR3 spells CASSQDDRSNQPQHF. The CDR3 bases are TGCGCCAGCAGCCAAGATGACCGCTCAAATCAGCCCCAGCATTTT.

The chain uses TRBV2 and TRBJ1-2; D is unclear. Trimming left V 7 bases short and J 5 bases short, with 17 bases between. The CDR3 has 14 amino acids. Looked up from germline, CDR1 is SNHLY and CDR2 is FYNNEI. The CDR3 here is CASTPGSVGYGYTF. For the CDR3, the DNA is TGTGCCAGCACCCCAGGTTCAGTTGGGTATGGCTACACCTTC.

This clone occurred a few times. This rearrangement joins TRBV19 to TRBJ2-7, with TRBD2 matching 8 bases. The V and J ends lost 5 bases and 6 bases, in that order; junction bases with no gene match: 9. This CDR3 spans 14 amino acids. The germline V gene has CDR1 LNHDA and CDR2 SQIVND (reference sequence). The CDR3 DNA follows: TGTGCCAGTAGTCCGGGACTAGGATTGCTCGAGCAGTACTTC. Protein product: CASSPGLGLLEQYF. Combining the CDR3 with reference TRBV19 and TRBJ2-7 gives the whole variable domain DGGITQSPKYLFRKEGQNVTLSCEQNLNHDAMYWYRQDPGQGLRLIYYSQIVNDFQKGDIAEGYSVSREKKESFPLTVTSAQKNPTAFYLCASSPGLGLLEQYFGPGTRLTVT.

The chain joins TRBV10-1 to TRBJ2-7; 7 nucleotides agree with TRBD1. The CDR3 totals 19 residues. Germline V gene data show CDR1 as WNHNN and CDR2 as SYGVQD (reference sequence). V gave up 2 bases and J gave up 6 bases; unmatched junction bases: 22. Here the CDR3 DNA reads TGCGCCAGCAGTGAGGCAGAGAGACAGGGCGTACGTACCCTCTGCGAGCAGTACTTC. Its translation is CASSEAERQGVRTLCEQYF.

This rearrangement joins TRBV7-3 to TRBJ2-1; possibly TRBD2 for D (5 bases). The germline CDR1 and CDR2 sequences are SGHTA and FQGTGA. CDR3 size: 14 residues. Between the trimmed V and J ends, which lost 5 bases and 8 bases, there was a span of 16 bases. In nucleotides, the CDR3 is TGTGCCAGCAGCCTTGACGCTACTAGTGATGAGCAGTTCTTC. It specifies CASSLDATSDEQFF.